The T cell receptor (beta chain) described here comes from a study of T cells in Graves' hyperthyroidism and ophthalmopathy. In this sample, this clonotype turned up a few times. RNA transcripts provided the source from which TCR beta CDR3 regions were amplified. HTBI primers were the set used in a first-round RT-PCR of the TCR CDR3. TCRdb analysed the multiplex PCR reads with MiXCR anew, one entry per CDR3 protein. Among about 500,000 distinct CDR3 sequences listed, more than 15% were seen once. Inclusion characteristics of ophthalmopathy patients comprised a Clinical Activity Score of at least 3, a NOSPECS grade of at least 4, and duration under 3 months. Patients with uncontrolled infections, other autoimmune diseases, pregnancy or lactation were excluded. This CDR3 region has 15 residues. V gave up 4 bases and J gave up 5 bases, with 12 bases separating them. The germline V gene has CDR1 MNHNY and CDR2 SVGAGI (reference sequence).

The sequenced material came from blood. The clonotype originates from a woman aged 25 to 39 with Graves' ophthalmopathy. The V and J genes are TRBV6-6 and TRBJ1-6; no reliable D call. The CDR3 nucleotides are TGTGCCAGCAGTTTCTCGGTACAGAATAATTCACCCCTCCACTTT. Translation gives CASSFSVQNNSPLHF.